This T cell receptor beta chain was captured in a study of radiotherapy plus CTLA-4 blockade in lung cancer. The overall study: Across the patients, objective responses occurred in approximately 18%, and disease control in roughly 30%. Study findings and constraints: TCR clones of tumor origin grew in blood after radiotherapy plus ipilimumab. Reports state that early shifts in blood T cell clones, with interferon-beta, best predicted response.

Receiving focal radiation plus CTLA-4 blockade with ipilimumab were patients who had chemo-refractory metastatic non-small-cell lung cancer. The CDR3 has 13 amino acids. Germline V lookup: CDR1 SNHLY, CDR2 FYNNEI. V was clipped by 9 bases and J by 3 bases; unmatched bases: 5. Worth noting for this clone: Antigen unknown.

Using immunoSEQ multiplex PCR, the repertoire was profiled, and TCRdb retains in-frame clones only, with some absent. The table lists 14,000 to 15,000 clones, around three quarters of them singletons. This sequence was found in a human donor with non-small cell lung cancer whose response to radiotherapy plus ipilimumab could not be evaluated. This material consisted of peripheral blood, taken from a patient treated with radiotherapy plus ipilimumab. The rearrangement links TRBV2 to TRBJ1-1, with 9 nucleotides matching TRBD1. The CDR3 DNA is TGTGCCAGTAACGACAGGGGGTACACTGAAGCTTTCTTT. Translation: CASNDRGYTEAFF.